Shown below are 32 T cell receptor beta chains from a single sample sequenced in a study of blood T cell repertoires in COVID-19. Libraries were prepared by immunoSEQ multiplex PCR; TCRdb keeps only in-frame clonotypes and omits some of them. Of just under 55,000 clones listed, around 83% are singletons. Sequencing was done on a sample of peripheral blood. The source of these receptors is a woman aged 55-69 years with acute or convalescent COVID-19.

This clone was seen once. The chain is built from TRBV15 and TRBJ1-4, with a tentative D call TRBD1 (5 bases). This CDR3 comprises 16 residues. Germline CDR1 reads LNHNV; CDR2 reads YYDKDF (reference sequence). Trimming took off 1 base at V and 7 bases at J, with 16 bases between the two ends. The CDR3 sequence: CATSRGRGAGREKLFF. CDR3 DNA sequence: TGTGCCACCAGCAGAGGGAGGGGCGCAGGACGTGAAAAACTGTTTTTT. Based on the CDR3 plus reference TRBV15 and TRBJ1-4, the full variable domain is DAMVIQNPRYQVTQFGKPVTLSCSQTLNHNVMYWYQQKSSQAPKLLFHYYDKDFNNEADTPDNFQSRRPNTSFCFLDIRSPGLGDTAMYLCATSRGRGAGREKLFFGSGTQLSVL.

The chain joins TRBV19 to TRBJ2-1, with a weak D call TRBD1 (6 bases). CDR3 length: 15 amino acids. Germline CDR1 reads LNHDA; CDR2 reads SQIVND (reference sequence). V was clipped by 7 bases and J by 0 bases, with 13 bases between them. Written as DNA, the CDR3 is TGTGCCAGTAACCCCACAGGGTACTCCTACAATGAGCAGTTCTTC. Translation gives CASNPTGYSYNEQFF.

This chain connects TRBV7-2 to TRBJ1-1, with D possibly TRBD1 on 6 matching bases. Per germline, CDR1 SGHTA and CDR2 FQGNSA. The CDR3 length is 15 residues. The V end was cut by 6 bases, the J end by 7 bases, with 21 bases between. CDR3 nucleotide sequence: TGTGCCAGCAGTCTCCGGTGGCAGGGGCGATTTGAAGCTTTCTTT. Translation gives CASSLRWQGRFEAFF.

The genes are TRBV5-4 and TRBJ1-1; possible D gene TRBD1, 5 bases. Germline V gene lookup returns CDR1 SGHNT and CDR2 YYREEE (reference sequence). The CDR3 contains 16 residues. Deletions cut 1 base from V and 4 bases from J, with 17 bases between. As DNA, the CDR3 is TGTGCCAGCAGCTTGCCGGGGGGGGGTCTGGGCACTGAAGCTTTCTTT. It encodes CASSLPGGGLGTEAFF.

V usage is TRBV30 and J usage is TRBJ2-5, with 13 bases that match TRBD2. The germline V gene has CDR1 GTSNPN and CDR2 SVGIG (reference sequence). The V segment lost 2 bases and the J segment 4 bases; nucleotides outside the gene matches: 1. The CDR3 covers 14 residues. The CDR3 reads CAWSRTSGGETQYF. The CDR3 DNA sequence: TGTGCCTGGAGTAGGACTAGCGGGGGAGAGACCCAGTACTTC.

The chain links TRBV2 to TRBJ2-6; no reliable D call. V lost 1 base, J lost 0 bases, and 10 bases lay in between. The CDR3 sequence is 17 residues long. Germline V CDR1 and CDR2: SNHLY, FYNNEI. The CDR3 is CASSEGQPLSGANVLTF. In DNA, the CDR3 is TGTGCCAGCAGTGAAGGACAACCCCTCTCTGGGGCCAACGTCCTGACTTTC.

This sequence joins TRBV9 and TRBJ2-3, with TRBD2 matching 7 bases. The V segment lost 3 bases and the J segment 8 bases; nucleotides outside the gene matches: 6. In germline, CDR1 is SGDLS, CDR2 YYNGEE. The CDR3 has 13 amino acids. CDR3 sequence reads: CASSETGGITQYF. DNA for the CDR3: TGTGCCAGCAGCGAAACGGGGGGAATTACGCAGTATTTT.

The chain carries TRBV7-6 and TRBJ1-1; unclear D gene. This CDR3 is built from 13 residues. CDR1 and CDR2 (germline): SGHVS, FNYEAQ. Deletions cut 0 bases from V and 3 bases from J, with 5 bases between. CDR3 DNA: TGTGCCAGCAGCTTAGCGGGCGACACTGAAGCTTTCTTT. Its protein is CASSLAGDTEAFF.

The chain is built from TRBV2 and TRBJ1-4; D unresolved. This CDR3 is built from 13 residues. V was clipped by 8 bases and J by 6 bases, with 13 bases between them. Germline loops: CDR1 SNHLY, CDR2 FYNNEI. CDR3 amino acids: CASSLNRDEKLFF. In DNA, the CDR3 is TGTGCCAGCTCTCTTAACCGGGATGAAAAACTGTTTTTT.

The V call is TRBV5-1, the J call TRBJ2-2; D possibly corresponds to TRBD2 (5 bases). In germline, CDR1 is SGHRS, CDR2 YFSETQ. V was pared by 4 bases and J by 5 bases, with 12 bases between. The CDR3 sequence is 14 residues long. The CDR3 DNA sequence: TGCGCCAGCAGCGAGCGGACCGGAACCGGGGAGCTGTTTTTT. It yields the protein CASSERTGTGELFF.

The CDR3 DNA follows: TGTGCCAGCAGTGACACGGTCCGAAATGAGCAGTTCTTC. Protein sequence: CASSDTVRNEQFF. The V gene is TRBV25-1, the J gene TRBJ2-1; D is uncertain. Trimming left V 3 bases short and J 7 bases short, with 10 bases between. The CDR3 consists of 13 residues. Germline V gene data show CDR1 as MGHDK and CDR2 as SYGVNS.

The count of this clone is one. The chain couples TRBV6-6 to TRBJ1-5; D call uncertain. Germline CDR1 is MNHNY and CDR2 is SVGAGI (reference sequence). CDR3 size: 12 residues. V was pared by 6 bases and J by 6 bases, with 9 bases between. CDR3 DNA: TGTGCCAGCAGCCGAAATATTCAGCCCCAGCATTTT. Translating gives CASSRNIQPQHF.

The chain employs TRBV9 and TRBJ1-2, with D perhaps matching TRBD1 (6 bases). Per germline, CDR1 SGDLS and CDR2 YYNGEE. This CDR3 region has 13 residues. V lost 4 bases to trimming and J lost 8 bases, with 15 bases between them. CDR3 nucleotide sequence: TGTGCCAGCAGCCTTACAGGGTTTTACGGCTACACCTTC. Translation gives CASSLTGFYGYTF.

The V and J genes are TRBV30 and TRBJ1-2, with D uncertain. Per germline, CDR1 GTSNPN and CDR2 SVGIG (reference sequence). The CDR3 spans 13 residues. Trimming shortened V by 3 bases and J by 4 bases, and 12 bases separated the two germline ends. CDR3 nucleotide sequence: TGTGCCTGGAGCCCAACCGGGAGCTATGGCTACACCTTC. Amino acids: CAWSPTGSYGYTF.

The J gene is TRBJ2-7, the V gene TRBV19, with 7 bases matching TRBD2. Germline-derived CDR1 and CDR2 are LNHDA and SQIVND (reference sequence). This CDR3 is built from 13 residues. Germline trimming cut 1 base from V and 6 bases from J; bases unmatched to any gene: 3. The CDR3 DNA is TGTGCCAGTAGTATAGCTACGGGGGGCGAGCAGTACTTC. It translates to CASSIATGGEQYF.

This chain joins TRBV28 and TRBJ2-7; D gene uncertain. Germline V gene data show CDR1 as MDHEN and CDR2 as SYDVKM. The CDR3 spans 12 residues. V lost 5 bases to trimming and J lost 2 bases, with 7 bases between them. Written as DNA, the CDR3 is TGTGCCAGCAGTCTTGGAGCCTACGAGCAGTACTTC. This gives the protein CASSLGAYEQYF.

The chain links TRBV5-5 to TRBJ1-3; D may be TRBD1 (6 bases). The CDR3 extends over 14 amino acids. V lost 4 bases, J lost 3 bases, and 11 bases lay in between. CDR1 SGHKS and CDR2 YYEKEE come from the germline V gene (reference sequence). The CDR3 DNA reads TGTGCCAGCAGCACTGGACAGCTTGGAAACACCATATATTTT. This translates into CASSTGQLGNTIYF.

The CDR3: CASSPKGQGSSPLHF. The CDR3 DNA reads as TGTGCCAGCAGTCCAAAAGGACAGGGGAGTTCACCCCTCCACTTT. The chain has TRBV6-6 and TRBJ1-6; 9 bases agree with TRBD1. Per germline, CDR1 MNHNY and CDR2 SVGAGI (reference sequence). The CDR3 is 15 amino acids. J gave up 9 bases and V 5 bases, and 8 bases lay outside the gene matches.

CDR3 loop: CASSQRVGQLTFRKETQYF. The CDR3 nucleotides read TGCGCCAGCAGCCAAAGGGTCGGACAGCTAACCTTCAGGAAAGAGACCCAGTACTTC. The J gene is TRBJ2-5, the V gene TRBV4-1; maybe TRBD1 (6 bases). This CDR3 has 19 amino acids. V lost 2 bases to trimming and J lost 3 bases, with 25 bases between them. The germline V gene encodes CDR1 MGHRA and CDR2 YSYEKL.

The V gene is TRBV12-5, the J gene TRBJ1-1; a weak D match, TRBD1 (5 bases). Germline V gives CDR1 LGHNT, CDR2 FRNRAP. The CDR3 runs 16 residues. With 0 bases removed from V and 3 bases from J, the gap between germline ends came to 14 bases. CDR3 sequence reads: CASGLVRGMSDTEAFF. As DNA, the CDR3 is TGTGCTAGTGGTTTGGTTAGGGGAATGTCGGACACTGAAGCTTTCTTT.

This clone was picked up one time. The chain employs TRBV3-1 (or the pseudogene TRBV3-2) and TRBJ1-2; D unresolved. From germline, CDR1 is LGHDT and CDR2 YNNKEL (reference sequence). The V end lost 1 base, the J end lost 7 bases, and 7 bases lay between the germline ends. The CDR3 has 12 amino acids. The CDR3: CASSQAAGGYTF. The CDR3 DNA is TGTGCCAGCAGCCAAGCAGCAGGTGGCTACACCTTC.

The J gene is TRBJ1-1, the V gene TRBV7-2, with 7 nucleotides matching TRBD1. Germline CDR1 is SGHTA and CDR2 is FQGNSA. CDR3 length equals 15 residues. V lost 5 bases to trimming and J lost 0 bases; unmatched junction nucleotides: 6. In DNA form, the CDR3 reads TGTGCCAGCAGCCTCCGGACAGGACTGAACACTGAAGCTTTCTTT. Protein product: CASSLRTGLNTEAFF.

The V call is TRBV11-2, the J call TRBJ1-2; TRBD1 matches 10 bases. After removal of 5 bases from V and 8 bases from J, the junction contained 5 bases not matched to a gene. Per germline, CDR1 SGHAT and CDR2 FQNNGV. The CDR3 has 13 amino acids. This chain's CDR3 is CASSPGQGIGYTF. The CDR3 nucleotides are TGTGCCAGCAGCCCGGGACAGGGGATAGGCTACACCTTC.

This sequence joins TRBV25-1 and TRBJ1-2; the match to TRBD1 covers 9 bases. Germline trimming cut 1 base from V and 7 bases from J; bases unmatched to any gene: 7. CDR3 length equals 15 residues. Germline V gene sequence: CDR1 MGHDK, CDR2 SYGVNS. CDR3 nucleotides: TGTGCCAGCAGTGAATCACCGGGACAGGGCGGTGGCTACACCTTC. As protein: CASSESPGQGGGYTF.

The chain is built from TRBV19 and TRBJ2-5, with 10 bases aligning to TRBD2. The ends lost 4 bases at V and 4 bases at J; junction bases unmatched: 9. The CDR3 covers 16 residues. Germline CDR1 LNHDA, CDR2 SQIVND (reference sequence). The DNA of the CDR3 is TGTGCCAGTAGTACGACTAGCGGGCCACAAGGAGAGACCCAGTACTTC. Its translation is CASSTTSGPQGETQYF. Together with reference TRBV19 and TRBJ2-5, the CDR3 gives the full variable domain: DGGITQSPKYLFRKEGQNVTLSCEQNLNHDAMYWYRQDPGQGLRLIYYSQIVNDFQKGDIAEGYSVSREKKESFPLTVTSAQKNPTAFYLCASSTTSGPQGETQYFGPGTRLLVL.

This clone was picked up a small number of times. The chain uses TRBV5-1 and TRBJ1-2; D unresolved. CDR3 length equals 13 residues. CDR1 and CDR2 from the germline V gene are SGHRS and YFSETQ. V gave up 4 bases and J gave up 6 bases, with 13 bases separating them. CDR3 nucleotides: TGCGCCAGCAGCCGTCAAGGGAGGGATGGCTACACCTTC. Protein: CASSRQGRDGYTF.

This rearrangement joins TRBV5-1 to TRBJ2-2; 10 bases align to TRBD1. Germline V gives CDR1 SGHRS, CDR2 YFSETQ. V lost 3 bases, J lost 5 bases, and 4 bases stayed unmatched. The CDR3 extends over 15 amino acids. The CDR3 DNA sequence: TGCGCCAGCAGCTGGGGGACAGGGGATACCGGGGAGCTGTTTTTT. It yields the protein CASSWGTGDTGELFF.

The chain uses TRBV21-1 and TRBJ1-4. TRBV21-1 is annotated as a pseudogene. This CDR3 is built from 16 residues. For the CDR3, the DNA is TGTGCCAGCAGCACAACGAGCGGCAGGTTTTATGAAAAACTGTTTTTT. Translation gives CASSTTSGRFYEKLFF.

V usage is TRBV13 and J usage is TRBJ1-2; 10 bases are shared with TRBD1. This CDR3 is built from 12 residues. The V and J ends lost 7 bases and 8 bases, in that order; junction bases with no gene match: 4. Germline CDR1 is PRHDT and CDR2 is FYEKMQ (reference sequence). The CDR3 spells CASTDRGLGYTF. The CDR3 DNA follows: TGTGCCAGCACCGACAGGGGGCTGGGCTACACCTTC.

The CDR3 protein is CASIGSGPGELFF. The CDR3 DNA is TGTGCCAGCATCGGCAGTGGGCCCGGGGAGCTGTTTTTT. This sequence joins TRBV28 and TRBJ2-2; the D is unclear. The CDR3 covers 13 residues. Germline V gene sequence: CDR1 MDHEN, CDR2 SYDVKM. V was pared by 7 bases and J by 6 bases, with 12 bases between.

The V and J genes are TRBV13 and TRBJ2-1; 7 nucleotides line up with TRBD2. V lost 6 bases and J lost 8; bases outside the gene matches: 7. The CDR3 totals 13 residues. Germline loops: CDR1 PRHDT, CDR2 FYEKMQ (reference sequence). The CDR3 loop reads CASSSWAGDEQFF. In DNA, the CDR3 is TGTGCCAGCAGTTCCTGGGCGGGGGATGAGCAGTTCTTC.

V is TRBV6-6 and J is TRBJ2-1, with TRBD2 matching over 11 bases. The trim removed 7 bases at V and 6 bases at J, leaving 8 bases unmatched. CDR1 and CDR2 (germline): MNHNY, SVGAGI (reference sequence). The CDR3 extends over 15 amino acids. CDR3 coding DNA: TGTGCCAGCAAGAGTAGCGGGGGGGCCGTCAATGAGCAGTTCTTC. Amino acid sequence: CASKSSGGAVNEQFF.